This passage covers 16 T cell receptor beta chains from one sample sequenced in a study of cytomegalovirus exposure and HLA in healthy donors. Sequencing used immunoSEQ multiplex PCR; TCRdb keeps in-frame clones, though not all of them. The table includes more than 60,000 clones, roughly 89% detected once. Input material: PBMCs. These TCRs come from a woman in her late teens or twenties in good health and CMV-seronegative.

The chain employs TRBV7-8 and TRBJ2-7; D may be TRBD2 (5 bases). The CDR3 sequence is 15 residues long. Trimming took off 7 bases at V and 4 bases at J, with 20 bases between the two ends. In germline, CDR1 is SGHVS, CDR2 FQNEAQ. The chain's CDR3 is CASTLEVLPGYEQYF. In nucleotides, the CDR3 is TGTGCCAGCACCCTCGAGGTTCTGCCGGGGTACGAGCAGTACTTC.

The J gene is TRBJ2-1, the V gene TRBV28; TRBD1 agrees at 9 bases. With 2 bases clipped from V and 4 bases from J, the junction kept 24 bases outside the gene matches. The CDR3 runs to 22 residues. Looked up from germline, CDR1 is MDHEN and CDR2 is SYDVKM. The CDR3 reads CASSLHPGTGLIAPLSYNEQFF. CDR3 DNA sequence: TGTGCCAGCAGTTTACATCCCGGGACAGGGCTTATTGCTCCTCTCTCATACAATGAGCAGTTCTTC. Full variable domain (rest looked up from reference TRBV28 and TRBJ2-1): DVKVTQSSRYLVKRTGEKVFLECVQDMDHENMFWYRQDPGLGLRLIYFSYDVKMKEKGDIPEGYSVSREKKERFSLILESASTNQTSMYLCASSLHPGTGLIAPLSYNEQFFGPGTRLTVL.

In its sample, this clone was seen once. The CDR3 sequence is CSVSDRGGMAFF. The CDR3 DNA sequence: TGCAGCGTTTCCGACAGGGGGGGGATGGCTTTCTTT. The chain is built from TRBV29-1 and TRBJ1-1, with 9 bases fitting TRBD1. With V trimmed by 5 bases and J by 11 bases, 9 bases remained unmatched. From germline, CDR1 is SQVTM and CDR2 ANQGSEA. The CDR3 is made up of 12 amino acids.

The chain uses TRBV18 and TRBJ1-5, with TRBD1 as a possible D gene (6 bases). Looked up from germline, CDR1 is KGHSH and CDR2 is LQKENI. The CDR3 is made up of 15 amino acids. Trimming cost V 3 bases and J 6 bases, with 15 bases left between them. In nucleotides, the CDR3 is TGTGCCAGCTCACCGGGGGAAATACAGGGTCAGCCCCAGCATTTT. As protein: CASSPGEIQGQPQHF.

The gene calls are TRBV10-1 and TRBJ2-7, with 14 bases matching TRBD2. Trimming cost V 6 bases and J 3 bases; bases outside gene matches: 7. The CDR3 covers 16 residues. Germline loops: CDR1 WNHNN, CDR2 SYGVQD (reference sequence). Here the CDR3 reads CASSEGTSGSDYEQYF. CDR3 DNA: TGCGCCAGCAGCGAAGGGACTAGCGGGAGCGACTACGAGCAGTACTTC.

The count of this clone is one. The V and J genes are TRBV6-1 and TRBJ1-6; tentative D call: TRBD1 (5 bases). V was clipped by 4 bases and J by 9 bases, with 16 bases between them. Germline lookup yields CDR1 MNHNS and CDR2 SASEGT. The length of the CDR3 is 15 residues. In DNA form, the CDR3 reads TGTGCCAGCAGTGCCGGCCGCAGGGAGGGTTCACCCCTCCACTTT. Protein sequence: CASSAGRREGSPLHF.

The chain links TRBV28 to TRBJ2-3, with 12 bases identical to TRBD2. V trimming: 2 bases; J trimming: 7 bases; junction bases outside the gene matches: 1. CDR3 length equals 14 residues. Germline V gene sequence: CDR1 MDHEN, CDR2 SYDVKM. The CDR3 nucleotides are TGTGCCAGCAGTTTAAGGACTAGCGGGAATACGCAGTATTTT. This gives the protein CASSLRTSGNTQYF.

The chain carries TRBV27 and TRBJ2-1, with D tentatively TRBD2 (5 bases). Looked up from germline, CDR1 is MNHEY and CDR2 is SMNVEV (reference sequence). Trimming took 7 bases from V and 0 from J, leaving 13 bases between them. There are 15 residues in the CDR3. The CDR3: CASNRPGSSYNEQFF. In DNA form, the CDR3 reads TGTGCCAGCAATCGTCCGGGGAGCTCCTACAATGAGCAGTTCTTC.

This clone was observed a single time. The V and J genes are TRBV5-3 and TRBJ1-5; weak D call: TRBD1 (5 bases). TRBV5-3 is classed as an ORF, of uncertain function. The CDR3 length is 15 residues. V lost 6 bases, J lost 2 bases, and 15 bases lay in between. The CDR3 DNA reads TGTGCCAGAAACCGGGAGGGACCGGGCAATCAGCCCCAGCATTTT. It codes for CARNREGPGNQPQHF.

This chain uses TRBV9 with TRBJ2-1; D might be TRBD2 (7 bases). The germline V gene has CDR1 SGDLS and CDR2 YYNGEE. The V gene lost 0 bases and the J gene lost 9 bases, with 22 bases spanning the gap. This CDR3 is 17 amino acids long. CDR3 protein: CASSVDVGTWGGGEQFF. In DNA, the CDR3 is TGTGCCAGCAGCGTAGACGTAGGGACTTGGGGGGGCGGTGAGCAGTTCTTC.

The chain employs TRBV5-6 and TRBJ2-7, with 10 bases identical to TRBD1. This CDR3 comprises 15 residues. From germline, CDR1 is SGHDT and CDR2 YYEEEE. The V and J ends lost 7 bases and 4 bases, in that order; junction bases with no gene match: 11. CDR3 nucleotides: TGTGCCAGCCAGTCTCTGGGACAGGGGTCTTACGAGCAGTACTTC. Translated: CASQSLGQGSYEQYF.

J is TRBJ2-3 and V is TRBV10-3, with a possible D match to TRBD2 (6 bases). The CDR3 is 16 amino acids. Germline-derived CDR1 and CDR2 are ENHRY and SYGVKD. Trimming left V 3 bases short and J 3 bases short, with 16 bases between. This chain's CDR3 is CAISDRASGRTDTQYF. For the CDR3, the DNA is TGTGCCATCAGTGATAGAGCGTCGGGGAGGACAGATACGCAGTATTTT.

This chain uses TRBV19 with TRBJ2-5; the D gene is possibly TRBD1 (6 bases). V lost 10 bases to trimming and J lost 5 bases, with 14 bases between them. The V gene's germline CDR1 is LNHDA and CDR2 SQIVND (reference sequence). This CDR3 has 12 residues. The CDR3 region is CATLRDKETQYF. As DNA, the CDR3 is TGTGCCACTCTCCGGGACAAGGAGACCCAGTACTTC.

The V and J genes are TRBV7-9 and TRBJ2-7; 8 nucleotides agree with TRBD1. The CDR3 totals 13 residues. J lost 6 bases, V lost 1 base, and 2 bases had no gene match. Germline V gene sequence: CDR1 SEHNR, CDR2 FQNEAQ (reference sequence). CDR3: CASSLGQGFEQYF. DNA of the CDR3: TGTGCCAGCAGCTTAGGACAGGGGTTCGAGCAGTACTTC.

In DNA form, the CDR3 reads TGTGCCAGCAGTTTATCCTCCCCTTCCGGCTACACCTTC. Encoded protein: CASSLSSPSGYTF. The chain links TRBV28 to TRBJ1-2, with no clear D. The CDR3 sequence is 13 residues long. Trimming removed 1 base at V and 8 bases at J, with 11 bases between. Germline assignment: CDR1 MDHEN and CDR2 SYDVKM.

The chain employs TRBV6-1 and TRBJ2-2, with a tentative D call TRBD1 (6 bases). CDR1 is MNHNS and CDR2 is SASEGT in the germline V gene. The CDR3 is 15 amino acids. V was cut by 6 bases and J by 1 base, with 12 bases left in between. CDR3 DNA: TGTGCCAGCAGAGGAGTCAGGGGGAACACCGGGGAGCTGTTTTTT. Amino acid sequence: CASRGVRGNTGELFF.